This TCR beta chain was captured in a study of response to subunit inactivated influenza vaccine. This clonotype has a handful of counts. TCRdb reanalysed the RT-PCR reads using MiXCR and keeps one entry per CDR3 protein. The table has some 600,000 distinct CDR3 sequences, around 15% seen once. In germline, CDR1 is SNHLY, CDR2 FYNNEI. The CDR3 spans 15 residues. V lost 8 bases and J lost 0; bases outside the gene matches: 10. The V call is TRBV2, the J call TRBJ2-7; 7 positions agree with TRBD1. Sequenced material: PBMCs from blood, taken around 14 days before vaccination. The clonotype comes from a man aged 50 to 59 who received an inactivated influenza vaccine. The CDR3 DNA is TGTGCCAGCCCCCGGACAGGACTCAGCTCCTACGAGCAGTACTTC. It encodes CASPRTGLSSYEQYF.